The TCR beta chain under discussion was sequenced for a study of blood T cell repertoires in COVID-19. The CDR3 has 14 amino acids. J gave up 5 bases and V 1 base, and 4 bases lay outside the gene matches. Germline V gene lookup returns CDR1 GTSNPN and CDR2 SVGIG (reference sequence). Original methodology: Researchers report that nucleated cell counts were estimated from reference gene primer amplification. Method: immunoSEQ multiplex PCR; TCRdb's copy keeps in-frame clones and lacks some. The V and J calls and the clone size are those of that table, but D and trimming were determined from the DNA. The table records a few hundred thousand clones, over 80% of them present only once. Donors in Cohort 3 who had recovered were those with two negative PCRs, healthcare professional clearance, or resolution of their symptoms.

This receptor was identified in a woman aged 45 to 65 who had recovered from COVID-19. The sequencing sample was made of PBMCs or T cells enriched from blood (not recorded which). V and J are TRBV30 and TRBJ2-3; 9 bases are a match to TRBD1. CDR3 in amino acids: CAWSATGGGDTQYF. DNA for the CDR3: TGTGCCTGGAGTGCAACAGGGGGCGGAGATACGCAGTATTTT.